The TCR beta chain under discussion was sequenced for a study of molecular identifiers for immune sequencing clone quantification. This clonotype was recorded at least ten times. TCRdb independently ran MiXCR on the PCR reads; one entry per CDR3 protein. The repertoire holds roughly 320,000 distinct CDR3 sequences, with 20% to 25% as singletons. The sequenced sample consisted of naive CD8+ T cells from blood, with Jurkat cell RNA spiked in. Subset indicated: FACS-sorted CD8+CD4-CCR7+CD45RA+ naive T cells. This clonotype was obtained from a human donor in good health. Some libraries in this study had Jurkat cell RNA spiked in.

The CDR3 loop is CATSTRQVGNTIYF. CDR3 DNA sequence: TGTGCCACCAGCACGCGACAGGTCGGAAACACCATATATTTT. The genes are TRBV15 and TRBJ1-3, with a tentative D call TRBD1 (6 bases). Germline V gene sequence: CDR1 LNHNV, CDR2 YYDKDF (reference sequence). There are 14 residues in the CDR3. V lost 4 bases, J lost 4 bases, and 11 bases lay in between.